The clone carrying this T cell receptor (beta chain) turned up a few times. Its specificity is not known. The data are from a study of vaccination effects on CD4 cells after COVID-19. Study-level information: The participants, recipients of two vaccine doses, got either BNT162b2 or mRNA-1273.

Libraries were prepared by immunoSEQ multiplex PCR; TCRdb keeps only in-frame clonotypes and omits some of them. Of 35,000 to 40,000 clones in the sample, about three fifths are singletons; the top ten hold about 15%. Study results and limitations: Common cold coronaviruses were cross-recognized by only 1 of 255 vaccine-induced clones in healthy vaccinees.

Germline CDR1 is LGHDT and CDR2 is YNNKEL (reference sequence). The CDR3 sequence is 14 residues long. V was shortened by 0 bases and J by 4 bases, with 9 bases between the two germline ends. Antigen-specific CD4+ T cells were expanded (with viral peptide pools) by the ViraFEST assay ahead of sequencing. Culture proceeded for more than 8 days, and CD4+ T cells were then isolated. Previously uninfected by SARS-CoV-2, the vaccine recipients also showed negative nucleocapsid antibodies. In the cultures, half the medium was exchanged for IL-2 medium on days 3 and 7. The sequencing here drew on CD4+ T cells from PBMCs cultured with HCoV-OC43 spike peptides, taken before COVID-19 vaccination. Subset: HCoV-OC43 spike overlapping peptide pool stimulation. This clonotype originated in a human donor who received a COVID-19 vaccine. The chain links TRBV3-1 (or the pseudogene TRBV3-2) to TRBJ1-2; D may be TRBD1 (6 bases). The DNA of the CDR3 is TGTGCCAGCAGCCAAGAACAGGGAGGCTATGGCTACACCTTC. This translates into CASSQEQGGYGYTF.